This T cell receptor beta chain derives from a study of blood T cell repertoires in COVID-19. Study-level background: Nucleic acid was either cDNA or gDNA, and it came from T cells, B-cell-depleted T cells, or PBMCs.

Patients of the Seattle cohort, enrolled during active infection, were followed longitudinally. Profiled with immunoSEQ multiplex PCR; TCRdb holds only in-frame clones, not every one. The sample comprises more than 200,000 clones, around 90% of which are singletons, and more than 4.5% rests with the top ten. What was sequenced was peripheral blood. This TCR was sampled from a woman in her fifties or sixties with COVID-19, enrolled during active disease.

The DNA of the CDR3 is TGCGCCAGCAGCACCGACATGTTTCTTTCACCCCTCCACTTT. Amino acids: CASSTDMFLSPLHF. J is TRBJ1-6 and V is TRBV5-1; D remains unclear. CDR3 length: 14 amino acids. Germline-derived CDR1 and CDR2 are SGHRS and YFSETQ. Between the trimmed V and J ends, which lost 4 bases and 9 bases, there was a span of 14 bases.